The T cell receptor beta chain under discussion was sequenced for a study of blood T cell repertoires in COVID-19. This CDR3 comprises 15 residues. Per the germline V gene, CDR1 is SGHNT and CDR2 is YYREEE (reference sequence). V lost 2 bases, J lost 1 base, and 1 base stayed unmatched. This clone appeared once. This table comes from immunoSEQ multiplex PCR, and its TCRdb copy is limited to in-frame clones, with some not included. The sample lists 160,000 or so clones; around 80% were seen once. The source of this sequence is a woman between 50 and 59 years old with acute or convalescent COVID-19. This rearrangement joins TRBV5-4 to TRBJ2-1, with 9 bases lining up with TRBD1. Sequenced material: peripheral blood. The CDR3 is CASSLGQGSYNEQFF. The DNA for the CDR3 is TGTGCCAGCAGCTTAGGACAGGGGTCCTACAATGAGCAGTTCTTC.